One sample yielded the 5 T cell receptor beta chains listed below, sequenced in a study of shared clonotypes between healthy human individuals. Assay used: immunoSEQ multiplex PCR; TCRdb lists only in-frame clones, some missing. The sample lists about half a million clones, 79% occurring once. Sequencing input: PBMCs. The receptors were gathered from a woman aged 35 to 49 in good health. Some clones in this sample may be carry-over from other donors' samples.

This clone was seen only a few times. This rearrangement joins TRBV5-1 to TRBJ2-5; possibly TRBD1 for D (6 bases). The CDR3 runs to 14 residues. Per germline, CDR1 SGHRS and CDR2 YFSETQ. Trimming took off 4 bases at V and 5 bases at J, with 15 bases between the two ends. CDR3 nucleotide sequence: TGCGCCAGCAGCATCGGACAGACTACGGAGACCCAGTACTTC. As protein: CASSIGQTTETQYF.

In its sample, this clone was seen a few times. The chain is built from TRBV18 and TRBJ1-3; the D is unclear. Germline V CDR1 and CDR2: KGHSH, LQKENI. CDR3 length equals 16 residues. V was trimmed by 3 bases and J by 7 bases, leaving 19 bases between them. CDR3 residues: CASSPPQQPAGNTIYF. In DNA, the CDR3 is TGTGCCAGCTCACCGCCACAGCAGCCGGCGGGCAACACCATATATTTT.

The chain employs TRBV11-2 and TRBJ2-7, with TRBD1 matching over 8 bases. Germline CDR1 reads SGHAT; CDR2 reads FQNNGV. This CDR3 comprises 13 residues. V lost 3 bases, J lost 5 bases, and 3 bases stayed unmatched. CDR3 sequence (DNA): TGTGCCAGCAGCTTGGACAGGGCCCACGAGCAGTACTTC. It specifies CASSLDRAHEQYF.

V gene TRBV4-2 combines with J gene TRBJ2-7; D is tentatively TRBD1 or TRBD2 (5 bases each). Germline lookup yields CDR1 LGHNA and CDR2 YNFKEQ. The CDR3 length is 13 residues. V was trimmed by 0 bases and J by 12 bases, leaving 15 bases between them. Here the CDR3 DNA reads TGTGCCAGCAGCCAAGATAGGAACTGGGGGATGTACTTC. Translated, it gives CASSQDRNWGMYF.

This chain joins TRBV30 and TRBJ1-5; tentatively, D is TRBD1 (6 bases). The CDR3 covers 15 residues. The V gene's germline CDR1 is GTSNPN and CDR2 SVGIG (reference sequence). V was cut by 1 base and J by 0 bases, with 10 bases left in between. CDR3 sequence: CAWSGGGHSNQPQHF. CDR3 in DNA: TGTGCCTGGAGTGGGGGGGGACATAGCAATCAGCCCCAGCATTTT.